A single sample gave rise to the 13 T cell receptor beta chains below, sequenced in a study of blood T cells in healthy people across ages. With a J-beta primer mix and a sample-barcoded 5' primer, a second PCR ran 7 to 11 cycles. TCRdb re-analysed the 5' RACE reads in MiXCR, keeping a single row per CDR3 protein. The table lists hundreds of thousands of distinct CDR3 sequences, 24% of them singletons, with around 10% in the top ten. The data were also submitted as part of a second study, on T cells of mothers and their children.

The sequencing sample was made of blood. These receptors all come from a boy younger than 18 in good health.

V usage is TRBV27 and J usage is TRBJ1-2; 7 bases agree with TRBD1. Trimming at V came to 3 bases and at J to 8 bases, leaving 9 bases not matched to a gene. This CDR3 has 14 amino acids. Germline assignment: CDR1 MNHEY and CDR2 SMNVEV (reference sequence). The CDR3 spells CASSFIRGPRGYTF. The CDR3 nucleotides are TGTGCCAGCAGTTTTATAAGGGGGCCTCGGGGCTACACCTTC.

There are a few counts of this clonotype. The CDR3 region has the DNA TGTGCCAGCAGTTCATCACCGGGACAGGGCACCGGGGAGCTGTTTTTT. Amino acid sequence: CASSSSPGQGTGELFF. The chain joins TRBV6-5 to TRBJ2-2, with 9 bases identical to TRBD1. The CDR3 has 16 residues. The trim removed 4 bases at V and 4 bases at J, leaving 7 bases unmatched. Per the germline V gene, CDR1 is MNHEY and CDR2 is SVGAGI.

The rearrangement links TRBV12-3 or TRBV12-4 to TRBJ2-7; TRBD1 aligns across 10 bases. The V and J ends lost 5 bases and 5 bases, in that order; junction bases with no gene match: 6. The CDR3 runs to 14 residues. CDR3 sequence reads: CASSPGTGVHEQYF. The CDR3 DNA sequence: TGTGCCAGCAGTCCCGGGACAGGGGTACACGAGCAGTACTTC.

The rearrangement links TRBV7-3 to TRBJ2-5; possible D gene TRBD1, 5 bases. CDR1 SGHTA and CDR2 FQGTGA come from the germline V gene. Deletions cut 2 bases from V and 5 bases from J, with 12 bases between. The CDR3 runs to 14 residues. The DNA of the CDR3 is TGTGCCAGCAGCTTAGATGGGGCTGCGGAGACCCAGTACTTC. Translation: CASSLDGAAETQYF.

This clonotype was picked up a small number of times. V is TRBV28 and J is TRBJ1-6; TRBD1 is a possible D gene (6 bases). This CDR3 has 14 residues. Deletions cut 5 bases from V and 6 bases from J, with 11 bases between. Germline-derived CDR1 and CDR2 are MDHEN and SYDVKM. CDR3 protein: CASSSGGLNSPLHF. The CDR3 nucleotides are TGTGCCAGCAGTAGTGGGGGGCTTAATTCACCCCTCCACTTT.

This chain uses TRBV4-3 with TRBJ2-3; D perhaps matches TRBD1 (6 bases). This CDR3 region has 13 residues. Trimming removed 5 bases at V and 6 bases at J, with 12 bases between. CDR1 is LGHNA and CDR2 is YSLEER in the germline V gene. The CDR3 bases are TGCGCCAGCAGCGGACAGTTGTGGGATACGCAGTATTTT. It yields the protein CASSGQLWDTQYF.

The rearrangement links TRBV5-1 to TRBJ2-5, with D hard to call. The DNA end lines up better with TRBJ2-7; the J call may be wrong. CDR1 SGHRS and CDR2 YFSETQ come from the germline V gene. The CDR3 runs 15 residues. The CDR3 sequence is CASSLEGGPPYEQYF. DNA for the CDR3: TGCGCCAGCAGCTTGGAGGGCGGCCCCCCCTACGAGCAGTACTTC.

This clonotype has just a few counts. The genes are TRBV12-3 or TRBV12-4 and TRBJ2-7; tentative D call: TRBD1 (5 bases). The ends were cut back, 5 bases at V and 2 bases at J, with 13 bases in the middle. The CDR3 loop spans 14 amino acids. The CDR3 here is CASSRGVGPYEQYF. In DNA form, the CDR3 reads TGTGCCAGCAGTCGTGGAGTGGGGCCCTACGAGCAGTACTTC.

This clonotype was counted only a few times. The gene calls are TRBV7-2 and TRBJ2-1; 7 bases map to TRBD2. The CDR3 runs 14 residues. With 5 bases clipped from V and 0 bases from J, the junction kept 1 base outside the gene matches. Germline V CDR1 and CDR2: SGHTA, FQGNSA. The CDR3 coding sequence is TGTGCCAGCAGCGGACTAGACTCCTACAATGAGCAGTTCTTC. Translating it yields CASSGLDSYNEQFF. Combining the CDR3 with reference TRBV7-2 and TRBJ2-1 gives the whole variable domain GAGVSQSPSNKVTEKGKDVELRCDPISGHTALYWYRQSLGQGLEFLIYFQGNSAPDKSGLPSDRFSAERTGGSVSTLTIQRTQQEDSAVYLCASSGLDSYNEQFFGPGTRLTVL.

This chain links TRBV12-3 or TRBV12-4 with TRBJ2-1; 9 nucleotides align to TRBD2. The junction had 7 bases not matched to a gene; V was cut back by 2 bases and J by 8 bases. This CDR3 contains 15 residues. DNA for the CDR3: TGTGCCAGCAGTTTATCTAGCGGGAAAGTCTATGAGCAGTTCTTC. Its translation is CASSLSSGKVYEQFF.

CDR3 sequence (DNA): TGCGCCAGCAGCCAAGAGGGGGGTCCTGAATTTGAGCAGTACTTC. It encodes CASSQEGGPEFEQYF. The chain couples TRBV4-3 to TRBJ2-7; TRBD2 might be the D (6 bases). Between the trimmed V and J ends, which lost 0 bases and 7 bases, there was a span of 16 bases. The CDR3 totals 15 residues. Germline values: CDR1 LGHNA, CDR2 YSLEER.

A few counts support this clonotype. This chain connects TRBV20-1 to TRBJ1-2; TRBD1 matches 7 bases. Germline V gene sequence: CDR1 DFQATT, CDR2 SNEGSKA (reference sequence). The CDR3 length is 13 residues. V dropped 6 bases and J dropped 8; count of bases not matched to a gene: 12. The CDR3 DNA is TGCAGTGCCCCGGGAGAGGGGGCGGTGGGCTACACCTTC. Residues: CSAPGEGAVGYTF.

This clonotype was recorded a few times. The chain is built from TRBV20-1 and TRBJ2-7; 16 nucleotides match TRBD2. The V segment lost 8 bases and the J segment 7 bases; nucleotides outside the gene matches: 11. The V gene's germline CDR1 is DFQATT and CDR2 SNEGSKA (reference sequence). CDR3 size: 15 residues. CDR3 DNA: TGCAGTAGTCCGGGACTAGCGGGAGGGCCGGATGAGCAGTACTTC. Its translation is CSSPGLAGGPDEQYF.